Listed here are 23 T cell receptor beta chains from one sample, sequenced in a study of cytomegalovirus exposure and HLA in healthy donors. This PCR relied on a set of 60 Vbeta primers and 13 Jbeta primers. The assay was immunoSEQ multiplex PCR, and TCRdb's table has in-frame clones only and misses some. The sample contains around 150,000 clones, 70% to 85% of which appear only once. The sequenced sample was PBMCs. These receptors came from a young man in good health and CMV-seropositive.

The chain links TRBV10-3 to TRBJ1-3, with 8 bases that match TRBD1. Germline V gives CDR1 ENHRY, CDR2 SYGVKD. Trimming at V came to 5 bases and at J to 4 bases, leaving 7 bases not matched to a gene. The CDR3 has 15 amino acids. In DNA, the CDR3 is TGTGCCATCAGTTCTCGGACAGGGCAGGGAAACACCATATATTTT. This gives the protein CAISSRTGQGNTIYF.

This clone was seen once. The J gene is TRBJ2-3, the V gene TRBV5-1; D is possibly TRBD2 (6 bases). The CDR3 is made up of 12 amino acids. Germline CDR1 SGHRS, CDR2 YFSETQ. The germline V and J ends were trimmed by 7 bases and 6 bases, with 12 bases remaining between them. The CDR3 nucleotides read TGCGCCAGCGGCGCAGGGAGGGATACGCAGTATTTT. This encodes CASGAGRDTQYF.

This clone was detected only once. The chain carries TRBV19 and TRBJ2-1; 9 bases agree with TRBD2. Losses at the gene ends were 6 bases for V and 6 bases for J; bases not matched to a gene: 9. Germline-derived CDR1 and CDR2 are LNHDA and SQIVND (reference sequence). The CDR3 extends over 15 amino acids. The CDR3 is CASSLAGPLVNEQFF. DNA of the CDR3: TGTGCCAGTAGCCTAGCGGGACCCCTCGTCAATGAGCAGTTCTTC. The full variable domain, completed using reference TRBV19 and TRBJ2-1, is DGGITQSPKYLFRKEGQNVTLSCEQNLNHDAMYWYRQDPGQGLRLIYYSQIVNDFQKGDIAEGYSVSREKKESFPLTVTSAQKNPTAFYLCASSLAGPLVNEQFFGPGTRLTVL.

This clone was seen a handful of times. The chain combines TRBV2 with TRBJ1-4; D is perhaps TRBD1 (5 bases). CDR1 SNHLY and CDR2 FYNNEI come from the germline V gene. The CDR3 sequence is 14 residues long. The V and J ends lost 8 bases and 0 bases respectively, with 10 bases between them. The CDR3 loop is CASGGGATNEKLFF. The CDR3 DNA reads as TGTGCCAGCGGGGGAGGGGCAACTAATGAAAAACTGTTTTTT.

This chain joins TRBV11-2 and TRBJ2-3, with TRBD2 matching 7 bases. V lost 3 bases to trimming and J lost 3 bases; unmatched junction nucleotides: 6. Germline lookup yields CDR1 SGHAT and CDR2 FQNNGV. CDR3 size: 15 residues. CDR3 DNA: TGTGCCAGCAGCTTCACCGGGGAGGGTACAGATACGCAGTATTTT. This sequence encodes CASSFTGEGTDTQYF. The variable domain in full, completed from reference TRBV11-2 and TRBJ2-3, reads EAGVAQSPRYKIIEKRQSVAFWCNPISGHATLYWYQQILGQGPKLLIQFQNNGVVDDSQLPKDRFSAERLKGVDSTLKIQPAKLEDSAVYLCASSFTGEGTDTQYFGPGTRLTVL.

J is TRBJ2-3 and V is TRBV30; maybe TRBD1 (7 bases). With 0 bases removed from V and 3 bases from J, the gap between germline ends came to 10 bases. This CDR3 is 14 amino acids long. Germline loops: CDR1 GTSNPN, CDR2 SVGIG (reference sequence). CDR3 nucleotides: TGTGCCTGGAGTGTTCAGGGGGGTACAGATACGCAGTATTTT. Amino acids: CAWSVQGGTDTQYF.

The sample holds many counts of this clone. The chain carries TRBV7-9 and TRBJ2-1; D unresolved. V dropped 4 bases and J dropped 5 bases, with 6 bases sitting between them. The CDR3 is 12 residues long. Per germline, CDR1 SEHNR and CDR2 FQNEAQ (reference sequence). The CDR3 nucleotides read TGTGCCAGCAGCTCCCAAAACAATGAGCAGTTCTTC. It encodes CASSSQNNEQFF.

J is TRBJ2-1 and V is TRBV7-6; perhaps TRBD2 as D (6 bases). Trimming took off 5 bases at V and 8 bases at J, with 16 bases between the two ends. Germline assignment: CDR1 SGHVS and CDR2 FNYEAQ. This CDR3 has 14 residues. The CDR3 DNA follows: TGTGCCAGCAGCCGGCGGGGTTGGTCGGATGAGCAGTTCTTC. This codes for CASSRRGWSDEQFF.

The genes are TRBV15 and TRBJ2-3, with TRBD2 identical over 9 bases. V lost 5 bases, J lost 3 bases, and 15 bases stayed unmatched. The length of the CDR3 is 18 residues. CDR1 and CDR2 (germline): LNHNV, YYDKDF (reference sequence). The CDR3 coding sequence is TGTGCCACCAGCGGGGCAAGACTAGCGGTTCGAAATACAGATACGCAGTATTTT. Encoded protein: CATSGARLAVRNTDTQYF.

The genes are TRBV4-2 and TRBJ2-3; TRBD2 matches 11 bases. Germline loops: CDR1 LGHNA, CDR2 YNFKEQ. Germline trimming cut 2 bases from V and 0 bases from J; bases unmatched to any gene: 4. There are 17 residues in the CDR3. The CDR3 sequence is CASSQQGLAASTDTQYF. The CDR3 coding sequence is TGTGCCAGCAGCCAACAGGGACTAGCGGCTAGCACAGATACGCAGTATTTT.

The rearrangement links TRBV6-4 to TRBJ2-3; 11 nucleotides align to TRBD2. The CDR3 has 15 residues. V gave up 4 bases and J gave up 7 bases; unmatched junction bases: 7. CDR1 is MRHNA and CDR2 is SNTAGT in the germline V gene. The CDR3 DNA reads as TGTGCCAGCAGTGTTTTAGCGGGAGGGCCGAATACGCAGTATTTT. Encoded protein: CASSVLAGGPNTQYF.

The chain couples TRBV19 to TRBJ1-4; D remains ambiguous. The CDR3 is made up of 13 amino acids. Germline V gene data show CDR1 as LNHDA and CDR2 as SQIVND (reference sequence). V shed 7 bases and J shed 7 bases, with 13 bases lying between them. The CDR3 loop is CASNWRRGEKLFF. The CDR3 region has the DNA TGTGCCAGTAACTGGCGACGAGGTGAAAAACTGTTTTTT.

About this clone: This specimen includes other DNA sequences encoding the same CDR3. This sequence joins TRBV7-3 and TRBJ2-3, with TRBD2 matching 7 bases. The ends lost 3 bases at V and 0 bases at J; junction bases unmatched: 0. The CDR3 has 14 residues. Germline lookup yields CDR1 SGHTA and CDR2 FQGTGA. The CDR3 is CASSFSGSTDTQYF. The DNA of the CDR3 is TGTGCCAGCAGCTTTAGCGGGAGCACAGATACGCAGTATTTT.

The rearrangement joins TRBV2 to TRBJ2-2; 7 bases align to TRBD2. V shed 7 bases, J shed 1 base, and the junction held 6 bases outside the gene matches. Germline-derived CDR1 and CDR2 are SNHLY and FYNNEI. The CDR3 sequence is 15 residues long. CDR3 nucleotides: TGTGCCAGCAACCCTCTAGCGGTGAACACCGGGGAGCTGTTTTTT. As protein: CASNPLAVNTGELFF.

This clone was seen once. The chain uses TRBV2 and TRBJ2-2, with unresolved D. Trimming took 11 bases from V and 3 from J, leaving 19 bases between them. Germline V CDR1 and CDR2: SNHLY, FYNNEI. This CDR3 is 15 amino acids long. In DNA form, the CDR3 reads TGTGCCTCCCAGAGAGGTCTAGATTACACCGGGGAGCTGTTTTTT. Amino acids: CASQRGLDYTGELFF.

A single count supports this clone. This chain's CDR3 is CASSLEGEGQETQYF. The CDR3 bases are TGTGCCAGCAGCTTAGAGGGGGAGGGCCAAGAGACCCAGTACTTC. The V and J genes are TRBV11-3 and TRBJ2-5, with 7 bases aligning to TRBD2. V was pared by 0 bases and J by 1 base, with 2 bases of the junction left unmatched. This CDR3 spans 15 amino acids. From germline, CDR1 is SGHNT and CDR2 YENEEA.

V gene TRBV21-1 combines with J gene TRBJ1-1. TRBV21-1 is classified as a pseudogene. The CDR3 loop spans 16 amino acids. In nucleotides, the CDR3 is TGTGCCAGCAGCATAGGGGACCGGGAGTTCAACACTGAAGCTTTCTTT. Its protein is CASSIGDREFNTEAFF.

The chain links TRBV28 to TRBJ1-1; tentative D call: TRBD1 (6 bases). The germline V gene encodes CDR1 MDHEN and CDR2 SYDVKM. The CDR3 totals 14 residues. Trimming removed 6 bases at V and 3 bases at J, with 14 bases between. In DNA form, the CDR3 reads TGTGCCAGCAGAGGGGTGGGGGCGGACACTGAAGCTTTCTTT. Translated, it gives CASRGVGADTEAFF.

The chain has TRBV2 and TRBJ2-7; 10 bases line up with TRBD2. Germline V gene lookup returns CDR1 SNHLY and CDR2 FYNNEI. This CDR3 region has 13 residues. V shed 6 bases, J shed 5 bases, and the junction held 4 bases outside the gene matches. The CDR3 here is CASRGTSDNEQYF. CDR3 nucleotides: TGTGCCAGCAGGGGGACTAGCGACAACGAGCAGTACTTC.

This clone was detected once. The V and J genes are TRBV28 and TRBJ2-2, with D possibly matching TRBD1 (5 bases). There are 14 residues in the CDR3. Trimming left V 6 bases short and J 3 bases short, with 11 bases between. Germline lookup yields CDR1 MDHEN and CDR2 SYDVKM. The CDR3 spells CASRGLQYTGELFF. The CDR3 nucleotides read TGTGCCAGCAGGGGGCTACAATACACCGGGGAGCTGTTTTTT.

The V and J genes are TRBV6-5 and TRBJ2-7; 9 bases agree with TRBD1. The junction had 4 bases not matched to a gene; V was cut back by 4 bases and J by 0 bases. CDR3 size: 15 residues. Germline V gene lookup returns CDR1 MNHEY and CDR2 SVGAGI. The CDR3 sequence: CASSFGTGSSYEQYF. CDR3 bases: TGTGCCAGCAGTTTCGGGACAGGGAGCTCCTACGAGCAGTACTTC.

The chain's CDR3 is CASSATGGLSTDTQYF. The CDR3 DNA reads TGCGCCAGCAGCGCGACAGGGGGCCTGAGCACAGATACGCAGTATTTT. The chain couples TRBV5-1 to TRBJ2-3; 10 nucleotides agree with TRBD1. CDR1 and CDR2 from the germline V gene are SGHRS and YFSETQ. Germline trimming cut 4 bases from V and 0 bases from J; bases unmatched to any gene: 5. This CDR3 has 16 residues. Supplemented by reference TRBV5-1 and TRBJ2-3, the full variable domain reads KAGVTQTPRYLIKTRGQQVTLSCSPISGHRSVSWYQQTPGQGLQFLFEYFSETQRNKGNFPGRFSGRQFSNSRSEMNVSTLELGDSALYLCASSATGGLSTDTQYFGPGTRLTVL.

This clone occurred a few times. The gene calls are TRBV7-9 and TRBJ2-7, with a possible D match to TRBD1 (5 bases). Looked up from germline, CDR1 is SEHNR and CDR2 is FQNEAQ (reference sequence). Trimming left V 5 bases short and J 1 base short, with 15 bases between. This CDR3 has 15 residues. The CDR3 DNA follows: TGTGCCAGCAGCCCAAAAGGGGCAGTGTCCTACGAGCAGTACTTC. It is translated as CASSPKGAVSYEQYF.